This T cell receptor beta chain is drawn from a study of identical twins. Study-wide results and caveats: Abundant cord blood beta clonotypes carried fewer insertions; memory repertoires showed none.

Template switching added a universal primer site, and cDNA bore unique molecular identifiers. MiXCR was run by TCRdb on the 5' RACE reads, yielding one entry per CDR3 protein. The data show hundreds of thousands of distinct CDR3 sequences, with 6.5% to 9.5% seen just once and less than 2.5% held by the top ten. Concerning this clonotype itself: What it recognizes is unknown.

The same sample was also used in a study of yellow fever vaccine responses in identical twins. This second study notes: Reportedly, the T cell response mounted by twins to vaccine seemed partly convergent, partly personalized.

The TCR sequence derives from a woman under 30 in good health. Specimen: memory (CD45RO+) T cells sorted from blood.

For the CDR3, the DNA is TGTGCCAGCAGCTTGACACCTCAATCCTACGAGCAGTACTTC. This gives the protein CASSLTPQSYEQYF. The chain is built from TRBV5-5 and TRBJ2-7; D unclear. Germline CDR1 and CDR2: SGHKS and YYEKEE (reference sequence). Trimming removed 1 base from V and 1 base from J, with 9 bases in between. The CDR3 runs 14 residues.